The 25 T cell receptor beta chains below were found in one sample sequenced in a study of identical twins. TCRdb ran MiXCR on the 5' RACE reads and lists one entry per CDR3 protein. The table lists about 570,000 distinct CDR3 sequences, more than 9% of them singletons. These data are also associated with another study on yellow fever vaccine responses in identical twins.

The sequencing sample was made of PBMCs. These receptors all come from a woman aged 18 to 35 in good health.

This clonotype turned up a few times. The chain combines TRBV20-1 with TRBJ2-5, with D perhaps given as TRBD1 or TRBD2 (6 bases each). Germline V gene sequence: CDR1 DFQATT, CDR2 SNEGSKA (reference sequence). The CDR3 is 15 residues long. The ends were cut back, 3 bases at V and 3 bases at J, with 17 bases in the middle. CDR3 region: CSARGAGTDEETQYF. The CDR3 DNA follows: TGCAGTGCTAGGGGGGCCGGGACTGATGAAGAGACCCAGTACTTC.

The V and J genes are TRBV5-1 and TRBJ2-2; TRBD1 aligns across 7 bases. Losses at the gene ends were 4 bases for V and 1 base for J; bases not matched to a gene: 4. The CDR3 totals 15 residues. Per germline, CDR1 SGHRS and CDR2 YFSETQ. CDR3 protein: CASSTWTGNTGELFF. CDR3 DNA: TGCGCCAGCAGCACCTGGACAGGGAACACCGGGGAGCTGTTTTTT.

Comments on this clonotype: One end of the junction fails to match germline, which may point to a read error. The V and J genes are TRBV7-7 and TRBJ2-1; possibly TRBD1 or TRBD2 for D (5 bases each). Germline V gene data show CDR1 as SSHAT and CDR2 as FNYEAQ (reference sequence). This CDR3 region has 15 residues. CDR3 in amino acids: CASSRQTTSYNEQFF. CDR3 in DNA: TGTGCTAGCAGCCGACAGACTACCTCCTACAATGAGCAGTTCTTC.

This clonotype has just a few counts. The chain joins TRBV6-6 to TRBJ1-6; D is ambiguous. From germline, CDR1 is MNHNY and CDR2 SVGAGI (reference sequence). With 4 bases removed from V and 6 bases from J, the gap between germline ends came to 1 base. This CDR3 has 11 residues. CDR3 amino acids: CASSFNSPLHF. CDR3 DNA: TGTGCCAGCAGTTTTAATTCACCCCTCCACTTT.

This clonotype was counted many times. This chain uses TRBV12-3 or TRBV12-4 with TRBJ2-7, with D perhaps matching TRBD1 (6 bases). V lost 3 bases, J lost 4 bases, and 10 bases lay in between. The CDR3 is 13 amino acids. The CDR3 protein is CASSFRTVYEQYF. DNA for the CDR3: TGTGCCAGCAGTTTCCGGACAGTTTACGAGCAGTACTTC.

Many counts were recorded for this clonotype. The rearrangement uses TRBV3-1 and TRBJ2-1; the D gene could be TRBD1 or TRBD2 (5 bases each). The CDR3 is made up of 15 amino acids. Germline V gene data show CDR1 as LGHDT and CDR2 as YNNKEL (reference sequence). Between the trimmed V and J ends, which lost 2 bases and 1 base, there was a span of 9 bases. In DNA, the CDR3 is TGTGCCAGCAGCCAACCAGGGAGATCCTACAATGAGCAGTTCTTC. This codes for CASSQPGRSYNEQFF.

This clonotype was seen more than once but under ten times. This rearrangement joins TRBV20-1 to TRBJ2-7, with 13 bases that match TRBD2. CDR1 and CDR2 from the germline V gene are DFQATT and SNEGSKA (reference sequence). V lost 4 bases and J lost 2; bases outside the gene matches: 11. The CDR3 runs 17 residues. The CDR3 region is CSATPVLAGGPPYEQYF. CDR3 sequence (DNA): TGCAGTGCTACGCCGGTACTAGCGGGGGGGCCCCCCTACGAGCAGTACTTC.

This clonotype was seen a few times. This chain uses TRBV12-3 or TRBV12-4 with TRBJ1-1; a possible D gene is TRBD1 (6 bases). There are 14 residues in the CDR3. V lost 4 bases and J lost 3, with 12 bases in between. Written as DNA, the CDR3 is TGTGCCAGCAGTTACGGGGGCGAAGACACTGAAGCTTTCTTT. Protein product: CASSYGGEDTEAFF.

This clonotype was observed a handful of times. DNA of the CDR3: TGCGCCAGCAGCTTCACAGGGGCGGGCTACAATGAGCAGTTCTTC. It is translated as CASSFTGAGYNEQFF. This rearrangement joins TRBV5-1 to TRBJ2-1; TRBD1 matches 7 bases. CDR1 is SGHRS, CDR2 YFSETQ, per germline. Trimming took 2 bases from V and 3 from J; bases not matched to a gene: 5. The CDR3 runs to 15 residues.

V usage is TRBV7-8 and J usage is TRBJ2-7; 7 nucleotides align to TRBD1. This CDR3 comprises 15 residues. After removal of 2 bases from V and 7 bases from J, the junction contained 11 bases not matched to a gene. The germline gives CDR1 SGHVS, CDR2 FQNEAQ. The CDR3 DNA reads TGTGCCAGCAGCTTATACCTCGACAGGGCTCAGGAGCAGTACTTC. Translation gives CASSLYLDRAQEQYF.

This chain joins TRBV7-8 and TRBJ2-2, with D possibly being TRBD1 or TRBD2 (5 bases each). CDR1 and CDR2 from the germline V gene are SGHVS and FQNEAQ. V was shortened by 0 bases and J by 6 bases, with 8 bases between the two germline ends. The CDR3 is 14 residues long. CDR3 residues: CASSLAGGAGELFF. CDR3 DNA: TGTGCCAGCAGCTTAGCTGGGGGTGCCGGGGAGCTGTTTTTT.

This clonotype has just a few counts. The chain joins TRBV6-1 to TRBJ1-2, with D perhaps TRBD1 (5 bases). With 3 bases removed from V and 1 base from J, the gap between germline ends came to 6 bases. Germline loops: CDR1 MNHNS, CDR2 SASEGT. This CDR3 spans 13 amino acids. This CDR3 is CASSDQGNYGYTF. CDR3 nucleotides: TGTGCCAGCAGTGATCAGGGTAACTATGGCTACACCTTC.

This chain uses TRBV6-1 with TRBJ2-7; a weak D match, TRBD2 (6 bases). The CDR3 contains 14 residues. Trimming cost V 6 bases and J 5 bases, with 17 bases left between them. The germline V gene encodes CDR1 MNHNS and CDR2 SASEGT. This chain's CDR3 is CASSSVAGRDEQYF. The CDR3 nucleotides read TGTGCCAGCAGCAGCGTGGCGGGACGCGACGAGCAGTACTTC.

The V and J genes are TRBV5-1 and TRBJ2-5; D remains ambiguous. Germline CDR1 is SGHRS and CDR2 is YFSETQ. The CDR3 runs 14 residues. Trimming pared 0 bases from V and 10 bases from J, leaving 16 bases between. The CDR3 protein is CASSLVVSQPGQYF. Here the CDR3 DNA reads TGCGCCAGCAGCTTGGTAGTCAGCCAACCTGGCCAGTACTTC.

The rearrangement links TRBV6-2 or TRBV6-3 to TRBJ1-1; D is possibly TRBD1 (6 bases). This CDR3 is built from 15 residues. CDR1 MNHEY and CDR2 SVGEGT come from the germline V gene. Between the trimmed V and J ends, which lost 3 bases and 0 bases, there was a span of 11 bases. The CDR3 DNA is TGTGCCAGCAGTTATCCACAGGGATTGAACACTGAAGCTTTCTTT. Protein sequence: CASSYPQGLNTEAFF.

This clonotype turned up a few times. V is TRBV5-6 and J is TRBJ1-2, with D possibly TRBD1 on 6 matching bases. V was clipped by 2 bases and J by 8 bases, with 16 bases between them. This CDR3 has 14 residues. The germline V gene encodes CDR1 SGHDT and CDR2 YYEEEE. In nucleotides, the CDR3 is TGTGCCAGCAGCTTAGGGGAAACAGGGTTCGGCTACACCTTC. The encoded protein is CASSLGETGFGYTF.

Of note for this clonotype: A junction boundary mismatches the germline segment, possibly from a read error. The chain employs TRBV28 and TRBJ2-7, with D tentatively TRBD1 or TRBD2 (6 bases each). The CDR3 has 13 amino acids. From germline, CDR1 is MDHEN and CDR2 SYDVKM. In nucleotides, the CDR3 is TGTGCCAGCAGTTTGGGGGGCTCCTACAAGCAGTACTTC. Translation gives CASSLGGSYKQYF.

The chain is built from TRBV20-1 and TRBJ2-5, with D tentatively TRBD2 (6 bases). Germline V lookup: CDR1 DFQATT, CDR2 SNEGSKA (reference sequence). V was pared by 6 bases and J by 0 bases, with 17 bases between. The CDR3 runs to 15 residues. CDR3 DNA: TGCAGTGCCCCGGGGGAGCGCTGGTACCAAGAGACCCAGTACTTC. Amino acid sequence: CSAPGERWYQETQYF.

This clonotype has only a few counts. The gene calls are TRBV20-1 and TRBJ2-1; tentative D call: TRBD2 (5 bases). The CDR3 covers 13 residues. Deletions cut 3 bases from V and 8 bases from J, with 14 bases between. Germline CDR1 reads DFQATT; CDR2 reads SNEGSKA (reference sequence). CDR3: CSASARGSDEQFF. The CDR3 DNA reads as TGCAGTGCTAGCGCCCGGGGAAGTGATGAGCAGTTCTTC.

The rearrangement links TRBV5-1 to TRBJ2-1; D may be TRBD2 (6 bases). Germline V lookup: CDR1 SGHRS, CDR2 YFSETQ. Trimming removed 0 bases at V and 4 bases at J, with 14 bases between. The CDR3 is made up of 16 amino acids. The CDR3 region is CASSLATGETYNEQFF. The CDR3 DNA reads TGCGCCAGCAGCTTGGCCACGGGGGAAACTTACAATGAGCAGTTCTTC.

The chain is built from TRBV10-2 and TRBJ1-1, with 8 nucleotides matching TRBD1. The CDR3 consists of 14 residues. Germline CDR1 and CDR2: WSHSY and SAAADI. The V segment lost 7 bases and the J segment 1 base; nucleotides outside the gene matches: 5. CDR3 loop: CASTEGQGNTEAFF. CDR3 nucleotide sequence: TGCGCCAGCACCGAAGGACAGGGGAACACTGAAGCTTTCTTT.

In this sample, this clonotype turned up a few times. This rearrangement joins TRBV12-3 or TRBV12-4 to TRBJ2-2; 10 nucleotides line up with TRBD2. The CDR3 length is 16 residues. The junction had 11 bases not matched to a gene; V was cut back by 6 bases and J by 7 bases. The CDR3 loop is CASSLPAGGVDGELFF. CDR3 nucleotides: TGTGCCAGCAGCCTCCCAGCGGGAGGGGTAGACGGGGAGCTGTTTTTT.

This clonotype was seen once. The genes are TRBV19 and TRBJ2-3; D might be TRBD1 (5 bases). The germline V and J ends were trimmed by 3 bases and 8 bases, with 12 bases remaining between them. Per germline, CDR1 LNHDA and CDR2 SQIVND (reference sequence). The CDR3 loop spans 13 amino acids. The CDR3 reads CASSIREDGTQYF. The CDR3 DNA follows: TGTGCCAGTAGTATCAGGGAAGATGGTACGCAGTATTTT.

The table lists this clonotype with many counts. The chain joins TRBV5-6 to TRBJ1-3, with D tentatively TRBD1 (5 bases). Trimming cost V 2 bases and J 4 bases, with 22 bases left between them. Germline V lookup: CDR1 SGHDT, CDR2 YYEEEE. The CDR3 covers 18 residues. CDR3 sequence (DNA): TGTGCCAGCAGCTTTCAGAAGATCGGGGGTGGCAGAGGAAACACCATATATTTT. Protein: CASSFQKIGGGRGNTIYF.

This clonotype has ten or more counts. This chain uses TRBV12-3 or TRBV12-4 with TRBJ2-2, with TRBD1 matching 11 bases. The CDR3 covers 17 residues. The J segment lost 0 bases and the V segment lost 5 bases, leaving 5 bases of the junction unmatched. The CDR3 protein is CASSPGQGVSNTGELFF. Here the CDR3 DNA reads TGTGCCAGCAGTCCGGGACAGGGGGTCTCGAACACCGGGGAGCTGTTTTTT.